These T cell receptor beta chains were read from a single sample in a study of blood T cell repertoires in COVID-19. Only in-frame clones appear in the TCRdb table, and some are missing; sequencing was by immunoSEQ multiplex PCR. The sample shows some 200,000 clones, approximately 87% of them seen only once. Source material: peripheral blood. The receptors come from a woman between 45 and 65 years old with acute or convalescent COVID-19. The CDR3 runs from the conserved cysteine through the conserved F or W. Each record gives: D gene, J gene, V gene, clone size, CDR3 protein, CDR3 DNA. D genes are given only for firm matches. Clone size is shown for a subset of rows, as once, few, many or a class of expanded clone.

D: NA; J: TRBJ2-1; V: TRBV19; size: NA; CDR3: CASSPHQYNEQFF; DNA: TGTGCCAGTAGTCCCCACCAGTACAATGAGCAGTTCTTC
D: NA; J: TRBJ2-5; V: TRBV19; size: NA; CDR3: CATGLGETQYF; DNA: TGTGCCACCGGACTCGGAGAGACCCAGTACTTC
D: NA; J: TRBJ1-6; V: TRBV9; size: NA; CDR3: CASRGLTGTLNSPLHF; DNA: TGTGCCAGCAGGGGACTTACCGGGACCCTTAATTCACCCCTCCACTTT
D: TRBD1; J: TRBJ1-1; V: TRBV20-1; size: NA; CDR3: CSASRTGMNTEAFF; DNA: TGCAGTGCTAGTAGGACAGGGATGAACACTGAAGCTTTCTTT
D: TRBD2; J: TRBJ2-3; V: TRBV3-1/TRBV3-2; size: NA; CDR3: CASSQVAGVTDTQYF; DNA: TGTGCCAGCAGCCAAGTGGCGGGGGTCACAGATACGCAGTATTTT
D: TRBD1; J: TRBJ2-3; V: TRBV5-1; size: NA; CDR3: CASSLGQESTDTQYF; DNA: TGCGCCAGCAGCCTAGGACAGGAGAGCACAGATACGCAGTATTTT
D: TRBD1; J: TRBJ1-2; V: TRBV6-2/TRBV6-3; size: few; CDR3: CASSPGQGGGYTF; DNA: TGTGCCAGCAGCCCTGGACAGGGAGGCGGCTACACCTTC
D: NA; J: TRBJ2-5; V: TRBV3-1/TRBV3-2; size: NA; CDR3: CASSQKDRRVQETQYF; DNA: TGTGCCAGCAGCCAAAAGGACAGGAGGGTCCAAGAGACCCAGTACTTC
D: NA; J: TRBJ1-6; V: TRBV27; size: NA; CDR3: CASSVQGIDSPLHF; DNA: TGTGCCAGCAGTGTACAGGGTATTGATTCACCCCTCCACTTT
D: TRBD1; J: TRBJ1-1; V: TRBV10-3; size: NA; CDR3: CAIRPGTGVITEAFF; DNA: TGTGCCATCAGACCCGGGACAGGGGTGATAACTGAAGCTTTCTTT
D: NA; J: TRBJ1-2; V: TRBV29-1; size: NA; CDR3: CSTEVNYGYTF; DNA: TGCAGCACTGAGGTTAACTATGGCTACACCTTC
D: TRBD1; J: TRBJ1-2; V: TRBV30; size: NA; CDR3: CAWAPEGAGGYTF; DNA: TGTGCCTGGGCACCCGAGGGGGCGGGTGGCTACACCTTC
D: NA; J: TRBJ2-5; V: TRBV5-1; size: NA; CDR3: CASRLAVMGETQYF; DNA: TGCGCCAGCAGGTTAGCGGTTATGGGAGAGACCCAGTACTTC
D: NA; J: TRBJ1-1; V: TRBV7-9; size: NA; CDR3: CASSKTDGGSAEAFF; DNA: TGTGCCAGCAGCAAAACGGACGGGGGGTCGGCTGAAGCTTTCTTT
D: TRBD2; J: TRBJ2-5; V: TRBV18; size: NA; CDR3: CASSPFSGSGGEETQYF; DNA: TGTGCCAGCTCACCTTTTAGTGGTAGCGGGGGAGAAGAGACCCAGTACTTC
D: NA; J: TRBJ2-7; V: TRBV7-9; size: NA; CDR3: CASSPRSGVYEQYF; DNA: TGTGCCAGCAGCCCTCGAAGTGGAGTCTACGAGCAGTACTTC
D: NA; J: TRBJ1-4; V: TRBV30; size: NA; CDR3: CAWRGSGFELFF; DNA: TGTGCCTGGAGGGGGAGTGGGTTTGAACTGTTTTTT
D: TRBD1; J: TRBJ2-7; V: TRBV7-2; size: NA; CDR3: CASSFMQGAYEQYF; DNA: TGTGCCAGCAGCTTTATGCAGGGGGCCTACGAGCAGTACTTC
D: TRBD1; J: TRBJ1-2; V: TRBV7-8; size: once; CDR3: CASSLDRGQGVYGYTF; DNA: TGTGCCAGCAGCTTAGATCGGGGACAGGGCGTCTATGGCTACACCTTC
D: NA; J: TRBJ1-5; V: TRBV10-2; size: NA; CDR3: CASSEAGSGNQPQHF; DNA: TGCGCCAGCAGTGAGGCTGGGAGCGGCAATCAGCCCCAGCATTTT
D: NA; J: TRBJ2-7; V: TRBV19; size: NA; CDR3: CASSIPPRGAYEQYF; DNA: TGTGCCAGTAGTATCCCCCCCAGGGGAGCCTACGAGCAGTACTTC
D: NA; J: TRBJ1-1; V: TRBV5-4; size: NA; CDR3: CASSPGRAGWNTEAFF; DNA: TGTGCCAGCAGCCCCGGGCGGGCAGGATGGAACACTGAAGCTTTCTTT
D: TRBD1; J: TRBJ1-2; V: TRBV7-2; size: NA; CDR3: CASSSTGGSYGYTF; DNA: TGTGCCAGCAGCTCGACAGGGGGCAGCTATGGCTACACCTTC
D: NA; J: TRBJ2-1; V: TRBV4-1; size: NA; CDR3: CASSWHQQNNEQFF; DNA: TGCGCCAGCAGTTGGCACCAACAAAACAATGAGCAGTTCTTC
D: NA; J: TRBJ2-5; V: TRBV7-9; size: NA; CDR3: CASSLRRNQETQYF; DNA: TGTGCCAGCAGCTTAAGGCGGAACCAAGAGACCCAGTACTTC
D: NA; J: TRBJ2-1; V: TRBV12-5; size: NA; CDR3: CASGLPYVYNEQFF; DNA: TGTGCTAGTGGTTTGCCCTATGTTTACAATGAGCAGTTCTTC
D: TRBD2; J: TRBJ2-3; V: TRBV5-1; size: once; CDR3: CASSLAGGSTDTQYF; DNA: TGCGCCAGCAGCCTAGCGGGAGGAAGCACAGATACGCAGTATTTT